These T cell receptor beta chains were read from a single sample in a study of Tregs in tolerant kidney transplant recipients. Measured with immunoSEQ multiplex PCR; TCRdb has only the in-frame clones, and not every one. Here the sample spans tens of thousands of clones, around 98% being singletons. The material sequenced was CD4+ T cells from blood, taken before the transplant. These receptors were taken from a human donor who received a combined kidney and bone marrow transplant. The CDR3 runs from the conserved cysteine through the conserved F or W. D genes are given only for firm matches.

v_call	j_call	d_call	cdr3_aa	cdr3_nt
TRBV30	TRBJ1-6	TRBD1	CAWGTEGDNSPLHF	TGTGCCTGGGGGACAGAGGGAGATAATTCACCCCTCCACTTT
TRBV7-3	TRBJ2-1	TRBD2	CASSLRSPTGTSGGPAQFF	TGTGCCAGCAGCTTAAGATCCCCTACCGGGACTAGCGGGGGTCCGGCGCAGTTCTTC
TRBV5-1	TRBJ2-5	TRBD2	CASSYRTSQETQYF	TGCGCCAGCAGCTACCGGACTAGTCAAGAGACCCAGTACTTC
TRBV14	TRBJ1-4	NA	CASSGGLREKLFF	TGTGCCAGTTCAGGAGGTTTACGGGAAAAACTGTTTTTT
TRBV29-1	TRBJ2-7	NA	CSVVSLAKGDEQYF	TGCAGCGTCGTATCTCTAGCGAAGGGCGACGAGCAGTACTTC
TRBV29-1	TRBJ2-7	TRBD1	CSVARWTGFSYEQYF	TGCAGCGTCGCTAGGTGGACAGGGTTTTCCTACGAGCAGTACTTC
TRBV27	TRBJ2-2	NA	CASSYQRTNTGELFF	TGTGCCAGCAGTTACCAGCGTACGAACACCGGGGAGCTGTTTTTT
TRBV6-4	TRBJ2-3	TRBD1	CASIHRGRRGTDTQYF	TGTGCCAGCATTCATAGGGGGCGCCGGGGCACAGATACGCAGTATTTT
TRBV4-1	TRBJ2-6	NA	CASSQVRTGLSGSRSGANVLTF	TGCGCCAGCAGCCAAGTCAGGACAGGACTGAGCGGGAGCCGCTCTGGGGCCAACGTCCTGACTTTC
TRBV27	TRBJ1-5	TRBD1	CASSPGDRGFNQPQHF	TGTGCCAGCAGTCCCGGGGACAGGGGATTCAATCAGCCCCAGCATTTT
TRBV27	TRBJ1-2	NA	CASSLSGYGYTF	TGTGCCAGCAGTTTGTCCGGCTATGGCTACACCTTC
TRBV28	TRBJ1-1	NA	CASSPLGRGHTEAFF	TGTGCCAGCAGTCCTCTGGGGAGGGGCCACACTGAAGCTTTCTTT
TRBV5-1	TRBJ2-1	NA	CASSARLAGGVGDEQFF	TGCGCCAGCAGCGCCCGACTTGCGGGTGGAGTTGGGGATGAGCAGTTCTTC
TRBV6-6	TRBJ2-1	TRBD2	CASRQLAGVRNEQFF	TGTGCCAGCAGACAACTAGCGGGAGTTCGCAATGAGCAGTTCTTC
TRBV5-4	TRBJ2-3	TRBD2	CASSSRLAGSSTDTQYF	TGTGCCAGCAGCTCCAGACTAGCGGGCTCTAGCACAGATACGCAGTATTTT
TRBV19	TRBJ1-2	TRBD1	CASSTRQGRGLGYTF	TGTGCCAGTAGTACCCGACAGGGGAGAGGACTTGGCTACACCTTC